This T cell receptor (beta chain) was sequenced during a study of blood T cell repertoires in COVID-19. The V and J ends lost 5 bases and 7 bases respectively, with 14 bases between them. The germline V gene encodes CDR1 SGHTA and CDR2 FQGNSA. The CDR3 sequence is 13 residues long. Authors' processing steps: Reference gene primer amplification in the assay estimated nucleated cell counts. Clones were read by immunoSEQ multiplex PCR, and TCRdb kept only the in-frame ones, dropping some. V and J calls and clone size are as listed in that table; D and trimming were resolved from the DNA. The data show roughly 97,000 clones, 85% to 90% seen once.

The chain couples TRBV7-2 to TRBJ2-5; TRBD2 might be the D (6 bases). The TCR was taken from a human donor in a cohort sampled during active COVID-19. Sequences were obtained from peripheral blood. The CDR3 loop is CASSASSAGTQYF. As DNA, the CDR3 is TGTGCCAGCAGCGCCTCTAGCGCCGGGACCCAGTACTTC.